This T cell receptor beta chain appears in the sequencing data of a study of CD8 T cells in ankylosing spondylitis. Libraries of TCR beta came from quantitative 5'-RACE with molecular barcodes. TCRdb used MiXCR to reprocess the 5' RACE reads, holding one entry per CDR3 protein. The table shows approximately 260,000 distinct CDR3 sequences, with over 15% occurring only once. This clonotype has more than one count but fewer than ten. The clonotype comes from a male donor with ankylosing spondylitis or in good health (not recorded which). Sequenced input: blood, either unsorted or a sorted T cell fraction (not recorded which).

Here the CDR3 DNA reads TGTGCCATCAAATCAGACAGGGAGGACTATGGCTACACCTTC. Protein: CAIKSDREDYGYTF. The gene calls are TRBV10-3 and TRBJ1-2; 7 bases fit TRBD1. The germline gives CDR1 ENHRY, CDR2 SYGVKD. The CDR3 totals 14 residues. The V segment lost 7 bases and the J segment 3 bases; nucleotides outside the gene matches: 8.